This T cell receptor (beta chain) stems from a study of cytomegalovirus exposure and HLA in healthy donors. The primer mix had 60 Vbeta and 13 Jbeta primers. Clones were sequenced by immunoSEQ multiplex PCR, and TCRdb holds only the in-frame ones, with some missing. The sample shows under 200,000 clones, over 75% of them seen only once. The CDR3 runs to 17 residues. The J segment lost 2 bases and the V segment lost 5 bases, leaving 7 bases of the junction unmatched. CDR1 and CDR2 (germline): LGHNA, YNFKEQ. The origin of this receptor is a woman aged 45 to 65 in good health and CMV-seronegative. This chain connects TRBV4-2 to TRBJ2-1; 12 nucleotides line up with TRBD2. The material sequenced was PBMCs. The CDR3 DNA is TGTGCCAGCAGCGAAAGACTAGCGGGAGAAGCCTACAATGAGCAGTTCTTC. Its protein product is CASSERLAGEAYNEQFF.